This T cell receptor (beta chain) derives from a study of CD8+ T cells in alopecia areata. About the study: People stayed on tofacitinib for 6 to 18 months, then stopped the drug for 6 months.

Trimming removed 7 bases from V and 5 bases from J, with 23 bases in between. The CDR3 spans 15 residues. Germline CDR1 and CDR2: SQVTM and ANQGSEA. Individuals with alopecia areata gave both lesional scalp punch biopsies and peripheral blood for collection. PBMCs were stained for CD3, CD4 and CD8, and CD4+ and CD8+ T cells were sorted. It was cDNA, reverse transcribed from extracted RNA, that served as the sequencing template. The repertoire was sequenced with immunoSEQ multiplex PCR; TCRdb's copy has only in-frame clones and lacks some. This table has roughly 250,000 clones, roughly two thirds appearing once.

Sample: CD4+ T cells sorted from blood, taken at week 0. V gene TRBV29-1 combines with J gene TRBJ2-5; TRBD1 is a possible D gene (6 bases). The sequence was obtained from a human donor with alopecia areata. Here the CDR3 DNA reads TGCAGCGCCCGCGGACGAGGGGGACGGCGGGAGACCCAGTACTTC. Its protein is CSARGRGGRRETQYF.